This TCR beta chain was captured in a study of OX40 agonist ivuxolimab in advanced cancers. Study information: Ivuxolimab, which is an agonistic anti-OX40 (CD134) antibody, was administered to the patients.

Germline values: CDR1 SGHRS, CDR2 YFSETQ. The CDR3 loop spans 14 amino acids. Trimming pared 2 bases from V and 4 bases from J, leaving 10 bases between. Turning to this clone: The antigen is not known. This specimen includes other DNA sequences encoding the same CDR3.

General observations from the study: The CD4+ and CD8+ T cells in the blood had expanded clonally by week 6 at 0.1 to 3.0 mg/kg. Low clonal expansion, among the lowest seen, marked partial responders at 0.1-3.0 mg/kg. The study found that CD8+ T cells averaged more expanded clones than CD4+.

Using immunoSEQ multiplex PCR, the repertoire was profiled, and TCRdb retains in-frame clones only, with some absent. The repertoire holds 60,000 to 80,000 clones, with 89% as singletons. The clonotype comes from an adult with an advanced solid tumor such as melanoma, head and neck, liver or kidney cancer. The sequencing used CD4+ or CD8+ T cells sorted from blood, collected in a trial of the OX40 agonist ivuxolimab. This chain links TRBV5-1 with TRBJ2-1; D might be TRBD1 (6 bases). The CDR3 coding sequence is TGCGCCAGCAGCTTACAGGGTGGGTACAATGAGCAGTTCTTC. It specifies CASSLQGGYNEQFF.